Below are 20 T cell receptor beta chains sequenced from a single sample in a study of cytomegalovirus exposure and HLA in healthy donors. Primers included in the PCR were 60 Vbeta and 13 Jbeta primers. TCRdb's table, derived via immunoSEQ multiplex PCR, lists solely in-frame clones and lacks some. This sample has just over 200,000 clones; around 83% occur once, and the top ten carry 2.5% to 3%. Material: PBMCs. The source is a woman aged 40 to 50 in good health and CMV-seronegative.

This clone occurred once. V gene TRBV28 combines with J gene TRBJ2-6, with a possible D match to TRBD1 (5 bases). From germline, CDR1 is MDHEN and CDR2 SYDVKM. V was pared by 6 bases and J by 0 bases, with 15 bases between. This CDR3 has 17 residues. As DNA, the CDR3 is TGTGCCAGCAGGTACCGAACCAGGGTCTCTGGGGCCAACGTCCTGACTTTC. It translates to CASRYRTRVSGANVLTF. Based on the CDR3 plus reference TRBV28 and TRBJ2-6, the full variable domain is DVKVTQSSRYLVKRTGEKVFLECVQDMDHENMFWYRQDPGLGLRLIYFSYDVKMKEKGDIPEGYSVSREKKERFSLILESASTNQTSMYLCASRYRTRVSGANVLTFGAGSRLTVL.

Of note for this clone: Other DNA sequences in this specimen translate into the identical CDR3. The chain uses TRBV6-1 and TRBJ2-3; 9 positions match TRBD2. CDR3 length: 15 residues. Germline V gene sequence: CDR1 MNHNS, CDR2 SASEGT. Unmatched junction bases numbered 7, after V lost 7 bases and J lost 2 bases. CDR3 sequence: CASTLTSGLTDTQYF. The DNA for the CDR3 is TGTGCCAGCACCTTGACTAGCGGTCTCACAGATACGCAGTATTTT.

This clone came up a few times. The chain combines TRBV19 with TRBJ1-2; D ambiguous. With 6 bases removed from V and 4 bases from J, the gap between germline ends came to 18 bases. CDR3 length: 15 amino acids. From germline, CDR1 is LNHDA and CDR2 SQIVND (reference sequence). CDR3 protein: CASSPQSTVIYGYTF. The CDR3 nucleotides are TGTGCCAGTAGCCCGCAATCAACAGTAATCTATGGCTACACCTTC.

This chain uses TRBV4-1 with TRBJ2-5; TRBD1 matches at 9 bases. The germline CDR1 and CDR2 sequences are MGHRA and YSYEKL. J lost 5 bases, V lost 1 base, and 8 bases had no gene match. The CDR3 covers 16 residues. The CDR3 spells CASSQVQQGARETQYF. The CDR3 nucleotides are TGCGCCAGCAGCCAAGTACAACAGGGGGCGAGGGAGACCCAGTACTTC.

The V and J genes are TRBV5-1 and TRBJ1-2; TRBD1 might be the D (5 bases). The CDR3 extends over 14 amino acids. With 4 bases removed from V and 3 bases from J, the gap between germline ends came to 13 bases. Germline CDR1 SGHRS, CDR2 YFSETQ. CDR3 DNA: TGCGCCAGCAGCCAGACAGTGCAACACTATGGCTACACCTTC. This gives the protein CASSQTVQHYGYTF.

The genes are TRBV18 and TRBJ1-4; D is uncertain. From germline, CDR1 is KGHSH and CDR2 LQKENI. The germline V and J ends were trimmed by 3 bases and 3 bases, with 5 bases remaining between them. CDR3 length: 13 residues. The CDR3 coding sequence is TGTGCCAGCTCACCCCTTTCTAATGAAAAACTGTTTTTT. It is translated as CASSPLSNEKLFF.

The chain recombines TRBV29-1 with TRBJ1-2, with D unclear. Trimming left V 8 bases short and J 0 bases short, with 22 bases between. The CDR3 has 16 residues. Germline CDR1 and CDR2: SQVTM and ANQGSEA. CDR3 DNA: TGCAGCCGGCAAAACCTTTTGGGCGAAGCTAACTATGGCTACACCTTC. Translating it yields CSRQNLLGEANYGYTF.

This chain links TRBV28 with TRBJ2-7, with 9 bases that match TRBD1. This CDR3 has 19 amino acids. Germline V CDR1 and CDR2: MDHEN, SYDVKM. Unmatched junction bases numbered 19, after V lost 4 bases and J lost 3 bases. CDR3 in DNA: TGTGCCAGCAGTTCCCCGTACTCACCCTCCGGGACAGGGATCTACGAGCAGTACTTC. This encodes CASSSPYSPSGTGIYEQYF.

V is TRBV28 and J is TRBJ2-4; 9 bases line up with TRBD2. Losses at the gene ends were 6 bases for V and 0 bases for J; bases not matched to a gene: 12. The CDR3 contains 18 residues. The V gene's germline CDR1 is MDHEN and CDR2 SYDVKM. Here the CDR3 reads CASRASLAGPLAKNIQYF. The DNA for the CDR3 is TGTGCCAGCAGAGCCAGCCTAGCGGGGCCTCTAGCCAAAAACATTCAGTACTTC. The whole variable domain, filled in from reference TRBV28 and TRBJ2-4, reads DVKVTQSSRYLVKRTGEKVFLECVQDMDHENMFWYRQDPGLGLRLIYFSYDVKMKEKGDIPEGYSVSREKKERFSLILESASTNQTSMYLCASRASLAGPLAKNIQYFGAGTRLSVL.

The chain uses TRBV7-9 and TRBJ2-7, with a tentative D call TRBD1 (5 bases). Germline V gives CDR1 SEHNR, CDR2 FQNEAQ (reference sequence). This CDR3 comprises 15 residues. Trimming stripped 8 bases from V and 3 bases from J, with 20 bases between. Here the CDR3 DNA reads TGTGCCAGCCAGACGACCCAGGGTTACCTCTACGAGCAGTACTTC. Encoded protein: CASQTTQGYLYEQYF.

The chain joins TRBV15 to TRBJ1-2; D might be TRBD1 (6 bases). Trimming removed 0 bases from V and 2 bases from J, with 13 bases in between. CDR3 length equals 16 residues. Germline CDR1 is LNHNV and CDR2 is YYDKDF (reference sequence). DNA of the CDR3: TGTGCCACCAGCAGAGATTGGGGGGGCAGAAACTATGGCTACACCTTC. This translates into CATSRDWGGRNYGYTF. Full variable domain (outside the CDR3, taken from reference TRBV15 and TRBJ1-2): DAMVIQNPRYQVTQFGKPVTLSCSQTLNHNVMYWYQQKSSQAPKLLFHYYDKDFNNEADTPDNFQSRRPNTSFCFLDIRSPGLGDTAMYLCATSRDWGGRNYGYTFGSGTRLTVV.

The chain is built from TRBV18 and TRBJ2-3, with 7 bases fitting TRBD1. Germline V gene lookup returns CDR1 KGHSH and CDR2 LQKENI. The CDR3 sequence is 14 residues long. The J segment lost 3 bases and the V segment lost 4 bases, leaving 4 bases of the junction unmatched. This chain's CDR3 is CASSQQGTTDTQYF. DNA for the CDR3: TGTGCCAGCTCACAACAGGGGACGACAGATACGCAGTATTTT.

The chain employs TRBV28 and TRBJ1-1; D uncertain. V was shortened by 4 bases and J by 11 bases, with 20 bases between the two germline ends. This CDR3 spans 14 amino acids. Germline V gene data show CDR1 as MDHEN and CDR2 as SYDVKM. The CDR3 sequence: CASSSISVYKGAFF. The CDR3 DNA sequence: TGTGCCAGCAGTTCAATTAGCGTATACAAAGGTGCTTTCTTT.

The DNA for the CDR3 is TGCGCCAGCAGTGAGCAGGGGTGGCGAGAGACCCAGTACTTC. Its protein product is CASSEQGWRETQYF. This chain uses TRBV10-2 with TRBJ2-5; TRBD1 is a possible D gene (6 bases). The CDR3 contains 14 residues. V was pared by 2 bases and J by 4 bases, with 11 bases between. CDR1 WSHSY and CDR2 SAAADI come from the germline V gene.

The gene calls are TRBV7-9 and TRBJ2-1; D is unclear. This CDR3 has 15 amino acids. The ends were cut back, 5 bases at V and 2 bases at J, with 13 bases in the middle. Germline V CDR1 and CDR2: SEHNR, FQNEAQ (reference sequence). The DNA of the CDR3 is TGTGCCAGCAGCCCTAGTCCGGGTACCTACAATGAGCAGTTCTTC. Protein sequence: CASSPSPGTYNEQFF.

This rearrangement joins TRBV27 to TRBJ1-5, with unresolved D. Deletions cut 0 bases from V and 2 bases from J, with 8 bases between. Germline V gives CDR1 MNHEY, CDR2 SMNVEV (reference sequence). This CDR3 comprises 15 residues. The CDR3 DNA reads as TGTGCCAGCAGTTTATCGCGGTGGGGCAATCAGCCCCAGCATTTT. Protein sequence: CASSLSRWGNQPQHF.

V is TRBV9 and J is TRBJ1-1; unclear D gene. The length of the CDR3 is 14 residues. CDR1 and CDR2 (germline): SGDLS, YYNGEE. With 0 bases removed from V and 1 base from J, the gap between germline ends came to 7 bases. CDR3 loop: CASSVASKNTEAFF. DNA for the CDR3: TGTGCCAGCAGCGTAGCTAGTAAGAACACTGAAGCTTTCTTT.

This chain connects TRBV7-3 to TRBJ2-1, with D possibly being TRBD2 (6 bases). V lost 5 bases, J lost 3 bases, and 14 bases lay in between. The CDR3 covers 15 residues. Germline V gene lookup returns CDR1 SGHTA and CDR2 FQGTGA. CDR3 sequence: CASSAPGTVYNEQFF. DNA for the CDR3: TGTGCCAGCAGCGCTCCCGGGACTGTCTACAATGAGCAGTTCTTC.

This clone was recorded only once. The chain recombines TRBV15 with TRBJ2-7; D is perhaps TRBD2 (6 bases). Trimming pared 0 bases from V and 2 bases from J, leaving 14 bases between. CDR1 is LNHNV and CDR2 is YYDKDF in the germline V gene (reference sequence). This CDR3 is 16 amino acids long. CDR3 nucleotides: TGTGCCACCAGCAGAGATTCCACTAGCAGAACCTACGAGCAGTACTTC. Residues: CATSRDSTSRTYEQYF.

This sequence joins TRBV28 and TRBJ2-3, with TRBD1 matching 10 bases. Germline CDR1 MDHEN, CDR2 SYDVKM. Germline trimming cut 3 bases from V and 3 bases from J; bases unmatched to any gene: 12. The CDR3 is 18 residues long. CDR3 sequence reads: CASSLGWLGTGVTDTQYF. In DNA form, the CDR3 reads TGTGCCAGCAGTTTGGGCTGGTTGGGGACAGGGGTAACAGATACGCAGTATTTT. Filled out from reference TRBV28 and TRBJ2-3, the complete variable domain reads DVKVTQSSRYLVKRTGEKVFLECVQDMDHENMFWYRQDPGLGLRLIYFSYDVKMKEKGDIPEGYSVSREKKERFSLILESASTNQTSMYLCASSLGWLGTGVTDTQYFGPGTRLTVL.